A single sample is the source of the 32 T cell receptor beta chains below, sequenced in a study of cytomegalovirus exposure and HLA in healthy donors. PCR used 60 Vbeta primers and 13 Jbeta primers. Assay: immunoSEQ multiplex PCR; the TCRdb copy retains only in-frame clones and omits some. The sample has around 200,000 clones; over 80% are singletons. Sequencing used PBMCs. The receptors were sampled from a man aged 35 to 55 in good health and CMV-seropositive.

The V and J genes are TRBV7-3 and TRBJ2-2, with 10 bases lining up with TRBD2. The V gene end was trimmed by 2 bases and the J gene end by 1 base; junction bases not matched to a gene: 7. Germline CDR1 SGHTA, CDR2 FQGTGA. The CDR3 totals 18 residues. The DNA for the CDR3 is TGTGCCAGCAGCTTAGGGGTAGCGGGAGGACAGAACACCGGGGAGCTGTTTTTT. As protein: CASSLGVAGGQNTGELFF.

The chain couples TRBV28 to TRBJ2-1; 7 bases are a match to TRBD1. V lost 4 bases, J lost 5 bases, and 5 bases stayed unmatched. CDR3 length equals 14 residues. From germline, CDR1 is MDHEN and CDR2 SYDVKM. The CDR3 coding sequence is TGTGCCAGCAGTTCGGGACAGCCGAACAATGAGCAGTTCTTC. It codes for CASSSGQPNNEQFF.

V and J are TRBV5-4 and TRBJ2-3, with TRBD1 matching 9 bases. The CDR3 runs 15 residues. CDR1 and CDR2 (germline): SGHNT, YYREEE (reference sequence). The V and J ends lost 3 bases and 2 bases, in that order; junction bases with no gene match: 4. CDR3 sequence (DNA): TGTGCCAGCAGCTCCGGACAGGGGATCACAGATACGCAGTATTTT. It specifies CASSSGQGITDTQYF.

The chain recombines TRBV11-3 with TRBJ1-3; TRBD1 matches 7 bases. Germline CDR1 is SGHNT and CDR2 is YENEEA. The CDR3 totals 13 residues. Losses at the gene ends were 5 bases for V and 13 bases for J; bases not matched to a gene: 11. CDR3 sequence reads: CASSPTTGTPIYF. The DNA for the CDR3 is TGTGCCAGCAGCCCAACGACAGGGACGCCAATATATTTT.

V gene TRBV6-1 combines with J gene TRBJ1-4; D gene ambiguous. Germline values: CDR1 MNHNS, CDR2 SASEGT. Trimming removed 0 bases at V and 8 bases at J, with 16 bases between. The CDR3 length is 16 residues. CDR3 coding DNA: TGTGCCAGCAGTGAAGCGGTGTACACCCTTTGGGAAAAACTGTTTTTT. It specifies CASSEAVYTLWEKLFF.

This clone has only one observation. The chain joins TRBV9 to TRBJ2-2; weak D call: TRBD2 (6 bases). CDR3 length equals 16 residues. Per germline, CDR1 SGDLS and CDR2 YYNGEE. With 0 bases removed from V and 5 bases from J, the gap between germline ends came to 14 bases. The CDR3 DNA follows: TGTGCCAGCAGCGTAGGGGCGGGAAGTTTTACCGGGGAGCTGTTTTTT. This gives the protein CASSVGAGSFTGELFF.

The chain is built from TRBV4-1 and TRBJ1-2; 9 nucleotides align to TRBD1. Germline lookup yields CDR1 MGHRA and CDR2 YSYEKL. With V trimmed by 3 bases and J by 8 bases, 10 bases remained unmatched. The CDR3 covers 15 residues. The CDR3 DNA follows: TGCGCCAGCAGCCAGAATGGACAGGGGACAGAAGGCTACACCTTC. It is translated as CASSQNGQGTEGYTF.

This chain connects TRBV6-5 to TRBJ2-5; D is perhaps TRBD2 (5 bases). This CDR3 is built from 14 residues. CDR1 and CDR2 (germline): MNHEY, SVGAGI. Trimming stripped 7 bases from V and 2 bases from J, with 14 bases between. Here the CDR3 DNA reads TGTGCCAGCAATGAGGTAGCGCGTCAAGAGACCCAGTACTTC. Protein sequence: CASNEVARQETQYF.

The chain joins TRBV5-6 to TRBJ2-1; D perhaps matches TRBD2 (5 bases). The CDR3 has 14 amino acids. V shed 4 bases and J shed 4 bases, with 12 bases lying between them. The germline V gene encodes CDR1 SGHDT and CDR2 YYEEEE. CDR3 DNA sequence: TGTGCCAGCAGCACCAGCGGTGGGTACAATGAGCAGTTCTTC. This sequence encodes CASSTSGGYNEQFF. Drawing the rest from reference TRBV5-6 and TRBJ2-1, the complete variable domain is DAGVTQSPTHLIKTRGQQVTLRCSPKSGHDTVSWYQQALGQGPQFIFQYYEEEERQRGNFPDRFSGHQFPNYSSELNVNALLLGDSALYLCASSTSGGYNEQFFGPGTRLTVL.

J is TRBJ2-3 and V is TRBV5-1, with a weak D call TRBD1 (5 bases). Germline V gives CDR1 SGHRS, CDR2 YFSETQ. Trimming took 0 bases from V and 0 from J, leaving 14 bases between them. The CDR3 totals 17 residues. This CDR3 is CASSLARQRGSTDTQYF. The DNA of the CDR3 is TGCGCCAGCAGCTTGGCCCGGCAAAGGGGAAGCACAGATACGCAGTATTTT. Complete variable domain (other parts from reference TRBV5-1 and TRBJ2-3): KAGVTQTPRYLIKTRGQQVTLSCSPISGHRSVSWYQQTPGQGLQFLFEYFSETQRNKGNFPGRFSGRQFSNSRSEMNVSTLELGDSALYLCASSLARQRGSTDTQYFGPGTRLTVL.

The chain joins TRBV11-2 to TRBJ2-7; 8 bases match TRBD2. The V segment lost 0 bases and the J segment 1 base; nucleotides outside the gene matches: 5. Per the germline V gene, CDR1 is SGHAT and CDR2 is FQNNGV. The CDR3 has 16 amino acids. The CDR3 nucleotides read TGTGCCAGCAGCTTAGATCGATTAGCGGGGTCCTACGAGCAGTACTTC. It yields the protein CASSLDRLAGSYEQYF.

The genes are TRBV7-9 and TRBJ2-1, with D hard to call. V lost 5 bases to trimming and J lost 10 bases, with 18 bases between them. From germline, CDR1 is SEHNR and CDR2 FQNEAQ (reference sequence). The CDR3 is 14 amino acids. The CDR3 DNA sequence: TGTGCCAGCAGCCGTACTCTAGGTCCCGGGGAGCAGTTCTTC. Protein sequence: CASSRTLGPGEQFF. Drawing the rest from reference TRBV7-9 and TRBJ2-1, the complete variable domain is DTGVSQNPRHKITKRGQNVTFRCDPISEHNRLYWYRQTLGQGPEFLTYFQNEAQLEKSRLLSDRFSAERPKGSFSTLEIQRTEQGDSAMYLCASSRTLGPGEQFFGPGTRLTVL.

In this sample, this clone turned up a few times. At one boundary the junction diverges from the germline segment, which might be a read error. The V gene is TRBV7-7, the J gene TRBJ2-2, with a weak D call TRBD2 (5 bases). CDR1 and CDR2 (germline): SSHAT, FNYEAQ (reference sequence). This CDR3 spans 12 amino acids. The CDR3 nucleotides are TGTGCTAGCAGCCCGGGGTCCGGGGAGCTGTTTTTT. Translation: CASSPGSGELFF.

This rearrangement joins TRBV16 to TRBJ2-2; no firm D call. The CDR3 is 13 residues long. Trimming cost V 4 bases and J 0 bases, with 3 bases left between them. The germline V gene has CDR1 KGHSY and CDR2 FQNENV. CDR3 region: CASSPTNTGELFF. The CDR3 bases are TGTGCCAGCAGCCCCACGAACACCGGGGAGCTGTTTTTT.

The rearrangement joins TRBV11-2 to TRBJ2-1, with D tentatively TRBD2 (5 bases). Looked up from germline, CDR1 is SGHAT and CDR2 is FQNNGV. There are 15 residues in the CDR3. The V end lost 5 bases, the J end lost 0 bases, and 11 bases lay between the germline ends. For the CDR3, the DNA is TGTGCCAGCAGCGCACTAGTCGACTCCTACAATGAGCAGTTCTTC. Amino acid sequence: CASSALVDSYNEQFF.

CDR3 loop: CASSPRTSGIVDEQFF. Written as DNA, the CDR3 is TGTGCCAGCTCACCACGGACTAGCGGGATCGTCGATGAGCAGTTCTTC. The chain has TRBV18 and TRBJ2-1; 12 positions match TRBD2. Per the germline V gene, CDR1 is KGHSH and CDR2 is LQKENI. After removal of 1 base from V and 8 bases from J, the junction contained 6 bases not matched to a gene. The CDR3 contains 16 residues.

V usage is TRBV15 and J usage is TRBJ1-2; D possibly corresponds to TRBD1 (5 bases). Germline V gene lookup returns CDR1 LNHNV and CDR2 YYDKDF (reference sequence). Trimming took 0 bases from V and 4 from J, leaving 18 bases between them. The CDR3 loop spans 17 amino acids. CDR3 loop: CATSRDQQATTLYGYTF. DNA of the CDR3: TGTGCCACCAGCAGAGATCAACAGGCCACAACCCTCTATGGCTACACCTTC.

This chain joins TRBV14 and TRBJ2-1; D is unclear. V shed 4 bases and J shed 4 bases, with 8 bases lying between them. Per the germline V gene, CDR1 is SGHDN and CDR2 is FVKESK. The CDR3 contains 13 residues. CDR3 DNA sequence: TGTGCCAGCAGCCTAAGTAGATACAATGAGCAGTTCTTC. Protein: CASSLSRYNEQFF.

The J gene is TRBJ2-1, the V gene TRBV5-1; 13 positions match TRBD2. V shed 4 bases and J 8 bases; nucleotides not matched to a gene: 6. The length of the CDR3 is 15 residues. Looked up from germline, CDR1 is SGHRS and CDR2 is YFSETQ. Here the CDR3 DNA reads TGCGCCAGCAGCATAGGACTAGCGGGAGTCCATGAGCAGTTCTTC. Translating gives CASSIGLAGVHEQFF. Together with reference TRBV5-1 and TRBJ2-1, the CDR3 gives the full variable domain: KAGVTQTPRYLIKTRGQQVTLSCSPISGHRSVSWYQQTPGQGLQFLFEYFSETQRNKGNFPGRFSGRQFSNSRSEMNVSTLELGDSALYLCASSIGLAGVHEQFFGPGTRLTVL.

V and J are TRBV6-5 and TRBJ2-1; perhaps TRBD2 as D (5 bases). The V end was cut by 2 bases, the J end by 7 bases, with 15 bases between. Germline V gene lookup returns CDR1 MNHEY and CDR2 SVGAGI. This CDR3 has 15 amino acids. In DNA form, the CDR3 reads TGTGCCAGCAGTTACACTAGATCCGTTTTGAATGAGCAGTTCTTC. Protein sequence: CASSYTRSVLNEQFF.

The chain recombines TRBV2 with TRBJ2-1; possible D gene TRBD1, 6 bases. Germline V gene data show CDR1 as SNHLY and CDR2 as FYNNEI. The CDR3 is 11 amino acids. V shed 7 bases and J shed 6 bases, with 7 bases lying between them. The CDR3 protein is CASTDSNEQFF. CDR3 sequence (DNA): TGTGCCAGCACGGACAGCAATGAGCAGTTCTTC.

The V call is TRBV5-1, the J call TRBJ2-1; 9 bases are shared with TRBD1. The germline V gene encodes CDR1 SGHRS and CDR2 YFSETQ. V lost 0 bases and J lost 4; bases outside the gene matches: 8. This CDR3 has 17 amino acids. CDR3 sequence (DNA): TGCGCCAGCAGCTTGGTCACCGGGACAGGGATTTACAATGAGCAGTTCTTC. This gives the protein CASSLVTGTGIYNEQFF.

V usage is TRBV2 and J usage is TRBJ2-7; 7 nucleotides align to TRBD2. Germline V gene sequence: CDR1 SNHLY, CDR2 FYNNEI. This CDR3 is built from 13 residues. V lost 7 bases, J lost 3 bases, and 6 bases stayed unmatched. The CDR3 is CASKGGSIYEQYF. CDR3 DNA sequence: TGTGCCAGCAAAGGCGGGAGTATCTACGAGCAGTACTTC. Together with reference TRBV2 and TRBJ2-7, the CDR3 gives the full variable domain: EPEVTQTPSHQVTQMGQEVILRCVPISNHLYFYWYRQILGQKVEFLVSFYNNEISEKSEIFDDQFSVERPDGSNFTLKIRSTKLEDSAMYFCASKGGSIYEQYFGPGTRLTVT.

The chain uses TRBV19 and TRBJ1-5; TRBD1 is a possible D gene (6 bases). The CDR3 is made up of 13 amino acids. Trimming took off 6 bases at V and 5 bases at J, with 11 bases between the two ends. Germline CDR1 is LNHDA and CDR2 is SQIVND (reference sequence). The CDR3 loop reads CASSKGGDQPQHF. In DNA, the CDR3 is TGTGCCAGTAGCAAAGGGGGTGATCAGCCCCAGCATTTT.

This chain joins TRBV29-1 and TRBJ2-2; TRBD1 is a possible D gene (6 bases). Germline CDR1 reads SQVTM; CDR2 reads ANQGSEA. Trimming took 4 bases from V and 3 from J, leaving 12 bases between them. The CDR3 is 14 amino acids. The CDR3: CSVGGQPYTGELFF. CDR3 nucleotides: TGCAGCGTTGGGGGGCAGCCGTACACCGGGGAGCTGTTTTTT.

V is TRBV4-1 and J is TRBJ2-1; no definite D call. This CDR3 spans 14 amino acids. V gave up 4 bases and J gave up 6 bases, with 13 bases separating them. Germline CDR1 and CDR2: MGHRA and YSYEKL. The CDR3 DNA reads TGCGCCAGCAGCCTAACCGGGTCTTTCAATGAGCAGTTCTTC. Amino acid sequence: CASSLTGSFNEQFF.

This chain uses TRBV20-1 with TRBJ1-2; no clear D gene. The CDR3 contains 11 residues. Trimming took 7 bases from V and 4 from J, leaving 10 bases between them. CDR1 is DFQATT, CDR2 SNEGSKA, per germline (reference sequence). CDR3 residues: CSGGSGYGYTF. In DNA form, the CDR3 reads TGCAGTGGAGGGTCGGGCTATGGCTACACCTTC.

The chain uses TRBV7-2 and TRBJ1-1, with 7 bases matching TRBD1. J gave up 5 bases and V 1 base, and 7 bases lay outside the gene matches. Germline V gives CDR1 SGHTA, CDR2 FQGNSA. The CDR3 contains 15 residues. The CDR3 spells CASSLGGGGNTEAFF. CDR3 nucleotides: TGTGCCAGCAGCTTAGGAGGAGGGGGCAATACTGAAGCTTTCTTT.

The table lists this clone with a count of one. The chain recombines TRBV6-1 with TRBJ2-7; the D is unclear. Germline V gene data show CDR1 as MNHNS and CDR2 as SASEGT. The CDR3 totals 13 residues. V was clipped by 6 bases and J by 1 base, with 10 bases between them. CDR3 region: CASSLTFSYEQYF. CDR3 coding DNA: TGTGCCAGCAGCCTGACTTTTTCCTACGAGCAGTACTTC.

The chain combines TRBV6-5 with TRBJ1-5, with D tentatively TRBD1 (5 bases). The V end was cut by 7 bases, the J end by 9 bases, with 16 bases between. Germline CDR1 and CDR2: MNHEY and SVGAGI. CDR3 size: 13 residues. CDR3 sequence (DNA): TGTGCCAGCACGGTACAGGTCGGTCGGCCCCAGCATTTT. The encoded protein is CASTVQVGRPQHF.

The chain carries TRBV15 and TRBJ1-1, with a possible D match to TRBD1 (5 bases). The CDR3 is 14 amino acids. Per germline, CDR1 LNHNV and CDR2 YYDKDF (reference sequence). The germline V and J ends were trimmed by 10 bases and 1 base, with 16 bases remaining between them. The CDR3 is CAISRQLENTEAFF. The DNA of the CDR3 is TGTGCCATCTCCAGACAGCTGGAGAACACTGAAGCTTTCTTT.

Turning to this clone: At one end the junction does not follow the germline gene, possibly because of a read error. V gene TRBV7-3 combines with J gene TRBJ2-3, with D perhaps matching TRBD1 (6 bases). The germline V gene has CDR1 SGHTA and CDR2 FQGTGA. The CDR3 is made up of 14 amino acids. The DNA for the CDR3 is TGTTCCAGCAGCCGTGGGGGCCTCACAGATACGCAGTATTTT. This codes for CSSSRGGLTDTQYF. Together with reference TRBV7-3 and TRBJ2-3, the CDR3 gives the full variable domain: GAGVSQTPSNKVTEKGKYVELRCDPISGHTALYWYRQSLGQGPEFLIYFQGTGAADDSGLPNDRFFAVRPEGSVSTLKIQRTERGDSAVYLCSSSRGGLTDTQYFGPGTRLTVL.